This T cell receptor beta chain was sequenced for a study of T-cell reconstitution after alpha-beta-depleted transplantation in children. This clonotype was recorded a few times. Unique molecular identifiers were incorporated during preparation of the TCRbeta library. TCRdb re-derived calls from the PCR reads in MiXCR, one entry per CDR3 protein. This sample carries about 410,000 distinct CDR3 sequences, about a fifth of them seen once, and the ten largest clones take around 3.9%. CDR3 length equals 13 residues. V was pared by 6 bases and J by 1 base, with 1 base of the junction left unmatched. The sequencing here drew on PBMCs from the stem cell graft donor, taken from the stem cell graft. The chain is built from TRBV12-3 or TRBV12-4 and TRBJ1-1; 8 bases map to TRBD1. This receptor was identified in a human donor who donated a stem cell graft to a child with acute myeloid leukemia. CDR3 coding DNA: TGTGCCAGCAGAACAGGGGGGAACACTGAAGCTTTCTTT. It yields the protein CASRTGGNTEAFF.